The 20 T cell receptor beta chains in this list originate from one sample, sequenced in a study of blood T cell repertoires in COVID-19. Sequenced by immunoSEQ multiplex PCR; TCRdb stores in-frame clones only, minus some. This table holds some 210,000 clones, approximately 90% found once. Sequencing input: peripheral blood. The receptors originated from a man between 60 and 75 years old with COVID-19, enrolled during active disease.

The chain is built from TRBV6-5 and TRBJ2-2; 9 nucleotides agree with TRBD2. Germline V gene lookup returns CDR1 MNHEY and CDR2 SVGAGI. The junction had 6 bases not matched to a gene; V was cut back by 0 bases and J by 7 bases. The CDR3 loop spans 16 amino acids. The CDR3 DNA reads TGTGCCAGCAGTTACTCAGGTGGCGGGAGGGTCGGGGAGCTGTTTTTT. Its protein product is CASSYSGGGRVGELFF.

The rearrangement joins TRBV18 to TRBJ1-6; unclear D gene. CDR1 and CDR2 (germline): KGHSH, LQKENI. The CDR3 spans 16 residues. Trimming pared 0 bases from V and 1 base from J, leaving 7 bases between. Written as DNA, the CDR3 is TGTGCCAGCTCACCACCTCGGGGTTCCTATAATTCACCCCTCCACTTT. Translating gives CASSPPRGSYNSPLHF.

The V call is TRBV7-3, the J call TRBJ2-1, with TRBD1 identical over 12 bases. Germline V lookup: CDR1 SGHTA, CDR2 FQGTGA. The CDR3 is 15 residues long. J was trimmed by 9 bases and V by 4 bases; bases with no gene match: 7. The CDR3 DNA reads TGTGCCAGCAGCTCCCGAGGGACAGGGGGCTTTGAGCAGTTCTTC. It encodes CASSSRGTGGFEQFF.

In its sample, this clone was seen a few times. The V and J genes are TRBV5-1 and TRBJ1-1; 10 bases align to TRBD1. V gave up 4 bases and J gave up 4 bases; unmatched junction bases: 13. Per the germline V gene, CDR1 is SGHRS and CDR2 is YFSETQ. The CDR3 spans 17 residues. As DNA, the CDR3 is TGCGCCAGCAGCCCGCGACAGGGGGCTCTTCCGGGCACTGAAGCTTTCTTT. Its protein is CASSPRQGALPGTEAFF.

The chain links TRBV29-1 to TRBJ2-7, with D uncertain. Germline-derived CDR1 and CDR2 are SQVTM and ANQGSEA. The CDR3 is made up of 13 amino acids. V was trimmed by 4 bases and J by 7 bases, leaving 17 bases between them. CDR3 sequence reads: CSVGDLDTREQYF. DNA for the CDR3: TGCAGCGTTGGAGACCTCGACACCAGGGAGCAGTACTTC.

The gene calls are TRBV6-4 and TRBJ1-2; TRBD1 matches at 8 bases. V gave up 5 bases and J gave up 4 bases; unmatched junction bases: 6. The germline V gene encodes CDR1 MRHNA and CDR2 SNTAGT. This CDR3 has 14 residues. CDR3 in amino acids: CASSPGGRGYGYTF. DNA for the CDR3: TGTGCCAGCAGTCCAGGGGGCAGGGGCTATGGCTACACCTTC.

This clone was observed a handful of times. The CDR3 loop is CASSIASGGAPDTQYF. The CDR3 DNA sequence: TGTGCCAGTAGTATCGCTAGCGGGGGGGCCCCAGATACGCAGTATTTT. The chain joins TRBV19 to TRBJ2-3, with TRBD2 matching over 12 bases. Per the germline V gene, CDR1 is LNHDA and CDR2 is SQIVND (reference sequence). Trimming at V came to 3 bases and at J to 4 bases, leaving 5 bases not matched to a gene. The CDR3 is made up of 16 amino acids.

The gene calls are TRBV2 and TRBJ2-2, with D unresolved. V was clipped by 2 bases and J by 8 bases, with 6 bases between them. Germline V lookup: CDR1 SNHLY, CDR2 FYNNEI. The CDR3 sequence is 12 residues long. CDR3 sequence reads: CASSEYRGELFF. In nucleotides, the CDR3 is TGTGCCAGCAGTGAATATCGGGGGGAGCTGTTTTTT.

The V and J genes are TRBV7-8 and TRBJ2-1; possibly TRBD1 for D (7 bases). V was shortened by 5 bases and J by 15 bases, with 17 bases between the two germline ends. This CDR3 has 12 amino acids. The V gene's germline CDR1 is SGHVS and CDR2 FQNEAQ. The CDR3 coding sequence is TGTGCCAGCAGCCCTAGCGTACCAGGGGGGTTCTTC. Translated: CASSPSVPGGFF.

In this sample, this clone turned up a few times. The rearrangement uses TRBV29-1 and TRBJ1-2; no clear D gene. CDR3 length: 12 amino acids. CDR1 and CDR2 from the germline V gene are SQVTM and ANQGSEA. V was clipped by 7 bases and J by 2 bases, with 11 bases between them. CDR3 protein: CSGGMENYGYTF. CDR3 sequence (DNA): TGCAGCGGGGGAATGGAGAACTATGGCTACACCTTC.

V gene TRBV28 combines with J gene TRBJ2-7; TRBD1 matches 9 bases. The CDR3 is made up of 14 amino acids. Germline values: CDR1 MDHEN, CDR2 SYDVKM. Losses at the gene ends were 6 bases for V and 5 bases for J; bases not matched to a gene: 8. The CDR3 region is CASSHGTGLHEQYF. In nucleotides, the CDR3 is TGTGCCAGCAGCCACGGGACAGGGCTACACGAGCAGTACTTC.

The CDR3 sequence is CASSVGQGLYGYTF. The CDR3 region has the DNA TGTGCCAGTAGTGTCGGACAGGGCCTCTATGGCTACACCTTC. The genes are TRBV19 and TRBJ1-2; 8 nucleotides match TRBD1. Losses at the gene ends were 5 bases for V and 4 bases for J; bases not matched to a gene: 6. The length of the CDR3 is 14 residues. Germline V CDR1 and CDR2: LNHDA, SQIVND (reference sequence).

The rearrangement links TRBV12-3 or TRBV12-4 to TRBJ1-6; 9 positions agree with TRBD1. This CDR3 spans 13 amino acids. After removal of 4 bases from V and 12 bases from J, the junction contained 4 bases not matched to a gene. The CDR3 DNA reads as TGTGCCAGCAGTTCAGACAGGGGGTTACCCCTCCACTTT. Protein: CASSSDRGLPLHF.

This sequence joins TRBV24-1 and TRBJ2-3, with D possibly matching TRBD1 (5 bases). V was trimmed by 7 bases and J by 9 bases, leaving 16 bases between them. The CDR3 has 13 amino acids. Germline assignment: CDR1 KGHDR and CDR2 SFDVKD. In DNA, the CDR3 is TGTGCCACCAGCCTAATGGGGCTGGGGACGCAGTATTTT. Its translation: CATSLMGLGTQYF.

The rearrangement links TRBV30 to TRBJ1-2; 11 bases match TRBD1. Unmatched junction bases numbered 5, after V lost 4 bases and J lost 4 bases. The CDR3 has 14 residues. Germline CDR1 and CDR2: GTSNPN and SVGIG (reference sequence). The DNA of the CDR3 is TGTGCCTGGAAGAGGGACAGGGGGAGCTATGGCTACACCTTC. The encoded protein is CAWKRDRGSYGYTF.

This clone was counted a single time. The V call is TRBV10-2, the J call TRBJ2-1; 13 positions match TRBD2. After removal of 5 bases from V and 9 bases from J, the junction contained 7 bases not matched to a gene. The CDR3 contains 15 residues. Germline values: CDR1 WSHSY, CDR2 SAAADI. The CDR3 reads CASSILAGGPGEQFF. In DNA, the CDR3 is TGCGCCAGCAGTATACTAGCGGGGGGGCCAGGTGAGCAGTTCTTC.

Written as DNA, the CDR3 is TGTGCCAGCTCACCACGGGAGCTGAAATTGAACTATGGCTACACCTTC. Its protein product is CASSPRELKLNYGYTF. The chain employs TRBV18 and TRBJ1-2; D not certain. V was trimmed by 1 base and J by 2 bases, leaving 14 bases between them. The germline gives CDR1 KGHSH, CDR2 LQKENI. The CDR3 has 16 residues.

V is TRBV2 and J is TRBJ1-5; D may be TRBD1 (6 bases). This CDR3 has 14 residues. CDR1 SNHLY and CDR2 FYNNEI come from the germline V gene. V was clipped by 6 bases and J by 3 bases, with 12 bases between them. This CDR3 is CASSYTGNNQPQHF. In DNA, the CDR3 is TGTGCCAGCAGCTACACAGGGAACAATCAGCCCCAGCATTTT.

Here the CDR3 reads CASKGRGSYEQYF. CDR3 DNA sequence: TGTGCCAGTAAGGGGAGGGGGTCCTACGAGCAGTACTTC. V is TRBV19 and J is TRBJ2-7; TRBD2 might be the D (7 bases). V was pared by 7 bases and J by 1 base, with 11 bases between. In germline, CDR1 is LNHDA, CDR2 SQIVND (reference sequence). The CDR3 has 13 amino acids.

The V and J genes are TRBV13 and TRBJ2-1, with a tentative D call TRBD2 (6 bases). The CDR3 runs to 16 residues. The V end lost 4 bases, the J end lost 2 bases, and 15 bases lay between the germline ends. The germline V gene encodes CDR1 PRHDT and CDR2 FYEKMQ (reference sequence). The DNA for the CDR3 is TGTGCCAGCAGCTGGTTGCAGCGGGCGGCCTACAATGAGCAGTTCTTC. Amino acids: CASSWLQRAAYNEQFF.